This T cell receptor beta chain was recorded in a study of blood T cells in healthy people across ages. The CDR3 length is 13 residues. CDR1 and CDR2 (germline): PRHDT, FYEKMQ (reference sequence). Trimming shortened V by 6 bases and J by 0 bases, and 8 bases separated the two germline ends. Then a second PCR, running about 6 to 11 cycles, was carried out with a sample-barcoded 5' primer and a J-beta primer mix. Each sample yielded at least 3 million CDR3-containing paired-end reads. Each CDR3 protein is one row after TCRdb ran MiXCR on the 5' RACE reads. The table has more than 650,000 distinct CDR3 sequences, about 20% seen once.

V is TRBV13 and J is TRBJ2-5, with D perhaps matching TRBD2 (5 bases). Material for sequencing was blood. The TCR originated in a man aged 65 to 85 in good health. The CDR3 loop is CASSREYQETQYF. Here the CDR3 DNA reads TGTGCCAGCAGTAGGGAGTACCAAGAGACCCAGTACTTC.